Shown below are 11 T cell receptor beta chains from a single sample sequenced in a study of T-cell memory formation after mild COVID-19. Each CDR3 protein is one row after TCRdb ran MiXCR on the 5' RACE reads. Of roughly 14,000 distinct CDR3 sequences listed, 20% to 25% are singletons. Sequencing was carried out using PBMCs or a T cell subset sorted from them (not recorded which). The source is a man between 18 and 35 years old who had mild COVID-19 (a few samples of this study predate the infection). Cell type and time point are not known.

This clonotype was detected many times. One junction end disagrees with the germline gene, perhaps due to a read error. This chain connects TRBV7-9 to TRBJ2-1; D call uncertain. The CDR3 is 14 amino acids. Germline assignment: CDR1 SEHNR and CDR2 FQNEAQ (reference sequence). CDR3 loop: CASSSKASDNEQFF. The CDR3 region has the DNA TGTGCCAGCAGCTCCAAGGCCTCCGACAATGAGCAGTTCTTC.

The CDR3 DNA sequence: TGTGCCAGCAGCCACCTTAATGGGCCTAGCAGCTCCTACAATGAGCAGTTCTTC. Amino acids: CASSHLNGPSSSYNEQFF. This sequence joins TRBV14 and TRBJ2-1; a possible D gene is TRBD2 (5 bases). Trimming took 3 bases from V and 0 from J, leaving 18 bases between them. This CDR3 has 18 residues. The germline CDR1 and CDR2 sequences are SGHDN and FVKESK.

This clonotype came up many times. This chain connects TRBV20-1 to TRBJ2-5; D possibly corresponds to TRBD2 (5 bases). V lost 3 bases and J 1 base, leaving 12 bases between the germline ends. CDR1 is DFQATT, CDR2 SNEGSKA, per germline (reference sequence). CDR3 length: 14 residues. The CDR3, as DNA: TGCAGTGCTAGTACATGGCTAGCCCAAGAGACCCAGTACTTC. Translating gives CSASTWLAQETQYF.

V gene TRBV29-1 combines with J gene TRBJ2-5; D ambiguous. CDR3 length equals 12 residues. The V gene's germline CDR1 is SQVTM and CDR2 ANQGSEA. V was cut by 3 bases and J by 1 base, with 6 bases left in between. CDR3 nucleotides: TGCAGCGTTGAGTCAGTCCAAGAGACCCAGTACTTC. Its translation: CSVESVQETQYF.

This clonotype appeared a few times. The chain uses TRBV20-1 and TRBJ2-1; D unclear. The CDR3 loop spans 14 amino acids. Trimming took off 6 bases at V and 2 bases at J, with 14 bases between the two ends. Per germline, CDR1 DFQATT and CDR2 SNEGSKA (reference sequence). The CDR3 is CSAPGPPTYNEQFF. In nucleotides, the CDR3 is TGCAGTGCCCCGGGCCCCCCGACCTACAATGAGCAGTTCTTC.

This clonotype was seen just once. This clone may be a read error of a much larger clone one base away. V usage is TRBV24-1 and J usage is TRBJ2-3, with TRBD1 identical over 8 bases. CDR3 size: 15 residues. The germline gives CDR1 KGHDR, CDR2 SFDVKD. In nucleotides, the CDR3 is TGTACCACCAGTGATTTCGGACAGGGCGGGGATACGCAGTATTTT. Its protein is CTTSDFGQGGDTQYF.

This clonotype was observed at least ten times. This chain links TRBV9 with TRBJ1-2, with no clear D. With 3 bases removed from V and 4 bases from J, the gap between germline ends came to 7 bases. The CDR3 loop spans 12 amino acids. Per germline, CDR1 SGDLS and CDR2 YYNGEE. The chain's CDR3 is CASSATGYGYTF. In DNA, the CDR3 is TGTGCCAGCAGCGCCACTGGCTATGGCTACACCTTC.

This clonotype was seen repeatedly, ten times or more. CDR3 protein: CASSIGPGKRSNQPQHF. DNA for the CDR3: TGTGCCAGTAGTATTGGTCCAGGGAAGAGGAGCAATCAGCCCCAGCATTTT. The chain carries TRBV19 and TRBJ1-5, with a possible D match to TRBD1 (5 bases). Germline CDR1 LNHDA, CDR2 SQIVND (reference sequence). The V end lost 3 bases, the J end lost 1 base, and 16 bases lay between the germline ends. The CDR3 consists of 17 residues.

This clonotype is categorized as medium-sized. V gene TRBV18 combines with J gene TRBJ2-7, with 8 bases lining up with TRBD2. Germline trimming cut 3 bases from V and 2 bases from J; bases unmatched to any gene: 6. Germline assignment: CDR1 KGHSH and CDR2 LQKENI. This CDR3 is built from 15 residues. CDR3 in amino acids: CASSPTGGTTYEQYF. The CDR3 DNA reads as TGTGCCAGCTCACCCACGGGGGGGACGACCTACGAGCAGTACTTC.

This clonotype was observed at least ten times. The chain recombines TRBV3-1 with TRBJ2-1; 9 bases align to TRBD2. V trimming: 11 bases; J trimming: 0 bases; junction bases outside the gene matches: 2. CDR1 LGHDT and CDR2 YNNKEL come from the germline V gene (reference sequence). This CDR3 is 13 amino acids long. The CDR3 region has the DNA TGTGCCGCGGGGGGGAGCTCCTACAATGAGCAGTTCTTC. This sequence encodes CAAGGSSYNEQFF.

The sample holds many counts of this clonotype. The J gene is TRBJ2-2, the V gene TRBV7-6; the match to TRBD2 covers 12 bases. In germline, CDR1 is SGHVS, CDR2 FNYEAQ. This CDR3 contains 15 residues. With V trimmed by 6 bases and J by 3 bases, 2 bases remained unmatched. CDR3 nucleotides: TGTGCCAGCAGTTGGACTAGCGGGGACACCGGGGAGCTGTTTTTT. Its translation: CASSWTSGDTGELFF.